This entry features one TCR beta chain sequence. The data were taken from a study of somatic mutations in cytotoxic T cells in rheumatoid arthritis. Each population, CD4+ and CD8+ cells, was isolated by positive magnetic bead selection and checked for purity by flow cytometry. Generated by immunoSEQ multiplex PCR, the TCRdb table keeps only in-frame clones and is missing some. The sample includes 20,000 to 25,000 clones, around 80% of them seen just once. V lost 2 bases, J lost 0 bases, and 14 bases lay in between. Germline lookup yields CDR1 SGHVS and CDR2 FNYEAQ. CDR3 length equals 16 residues. The sequenced sample was CD8+ T cells sorted from blood. The chain recombines TRBV7-6 with TRBJ2-7; maybe TRBD1 (5 bases). The TCR comes from an adult with rheumatoid arthritis. CDR3 region: CASSLSSGSGSYEQYF. The CDR3 region has the DNA TGTGCCAGCAGCTTAAGTTCAGGGTCAGGCTCCTACGAGCAGTACTTC.